This T cell receptor beta chain was retrieved from a study of T cell responses to AZD1222 COVID-19 vaccine. Sequencing used immunoSEQ multiplex PCR; TCRdb keeps in-frame clones, though not all of them. The sample shows 120,000 to 150,000 clones, roughly 92% of them seen only once. Pooling was applied to second doses at about 4 or about 12 weeks. Concerning this clone: The antigen is unknown.

Points from the study as a whole: Mostly white British, mostly female donors; authors suggested clonal diversity may be underestimated.

The CDR3 covers 12 residues. Per germline, CDR1 ENHRY and CDR2 SYGVKD. Trimming left V 6 bases short and J 8 bases short, with 11 bases between. The rearrangement links TRBV10-3 to TRBJ2-1; the D gene is possibly TRBD2 (5 bases). The input for sequencing was peripheral blood, taken 28 days after the second AZD1222 dose. The TCR sequence derives from an adult who received the AZD1222 COVID-19 vaccine. The CDR3 spells CAIREQRDEQFF. Here the CDR3 DNA reads TGTGCCATCAGGGAACAGAGGGATGAGCAGTTCTTC.